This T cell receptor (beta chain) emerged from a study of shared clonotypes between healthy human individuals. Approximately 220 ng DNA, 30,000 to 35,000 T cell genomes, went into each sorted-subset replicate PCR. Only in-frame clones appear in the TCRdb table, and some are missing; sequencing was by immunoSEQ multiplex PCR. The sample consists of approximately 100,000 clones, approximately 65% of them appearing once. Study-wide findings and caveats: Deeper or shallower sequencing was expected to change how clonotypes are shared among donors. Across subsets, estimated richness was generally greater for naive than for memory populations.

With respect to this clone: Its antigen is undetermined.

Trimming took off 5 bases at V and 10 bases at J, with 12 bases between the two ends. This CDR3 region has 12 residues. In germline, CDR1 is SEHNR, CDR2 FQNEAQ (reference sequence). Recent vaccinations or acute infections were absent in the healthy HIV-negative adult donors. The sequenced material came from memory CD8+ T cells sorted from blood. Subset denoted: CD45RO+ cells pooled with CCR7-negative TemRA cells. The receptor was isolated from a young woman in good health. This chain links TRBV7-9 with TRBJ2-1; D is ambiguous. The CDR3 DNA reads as TGTGCCAGCAGCCTCGTTGGCACGGAGCAGTTCTTC. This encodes CASSLVGTEQFF.